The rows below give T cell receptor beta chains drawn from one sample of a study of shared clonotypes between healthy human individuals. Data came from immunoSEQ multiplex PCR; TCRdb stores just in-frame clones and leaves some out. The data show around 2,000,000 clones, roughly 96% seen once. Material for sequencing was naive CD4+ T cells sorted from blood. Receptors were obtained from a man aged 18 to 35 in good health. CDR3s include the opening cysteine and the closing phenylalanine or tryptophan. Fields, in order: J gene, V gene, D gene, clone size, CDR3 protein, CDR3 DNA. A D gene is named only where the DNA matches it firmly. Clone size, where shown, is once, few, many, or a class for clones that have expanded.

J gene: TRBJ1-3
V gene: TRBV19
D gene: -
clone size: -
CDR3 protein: CASSTSVSGNTIYF
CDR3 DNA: TGTGCCAGTAGTACTTCGGTATCTGGAAACACCATATATTTT

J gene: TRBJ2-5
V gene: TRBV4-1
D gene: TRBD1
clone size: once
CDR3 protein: CASSQDLRGGGTGETQYF
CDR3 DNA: TGCGCCAGCAGCCAAGATCTGAGGGGTGGCGGGACAGGGGAGACCCAGTACTTC

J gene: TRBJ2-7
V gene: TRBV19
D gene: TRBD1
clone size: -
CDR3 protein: CASSTGDRTPGGWYF
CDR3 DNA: TGTGCCAGTAGTACCGGGGACAGGACCCCAGGTGGATGGTACTTC

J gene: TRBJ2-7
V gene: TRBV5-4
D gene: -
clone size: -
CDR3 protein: CASSFFGREGEQYF
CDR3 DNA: TGTGCCAGCAGCTTCTTCGGGCGGGAAGGTGAGCAGTACTTC

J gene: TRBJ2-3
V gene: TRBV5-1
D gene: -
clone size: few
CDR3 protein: CASSLEVDTQYF
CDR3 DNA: TGCGCCAGCAGCTTGGAGGTGGATACGCAGTATTTT

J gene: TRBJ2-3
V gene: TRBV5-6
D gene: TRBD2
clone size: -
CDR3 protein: CASSRTSGNTDTQYF
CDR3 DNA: TGTGCCAGCAGCCGGACTAGCGGAAACACAGATACGCAGTATTTT

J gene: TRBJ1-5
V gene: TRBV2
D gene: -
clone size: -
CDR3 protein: CASSEGGNQPQHF
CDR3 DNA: TGTGCCAGCAGTGAAGGCGGCAATCAGCCCCAGCATTTT

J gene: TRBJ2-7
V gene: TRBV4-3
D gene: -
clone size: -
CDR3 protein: CASSQDQTGFYEQYF
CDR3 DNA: TGCGCCAGCAGCCAAGATCAAACAGGCTTCTACGAGCAGTACTTC

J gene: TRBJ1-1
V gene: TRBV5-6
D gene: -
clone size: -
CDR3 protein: CASSPWTAVRAFF
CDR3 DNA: TGTGCCAGCAGCCCATGGACTGCTGTGAGGGCTTTCTTT

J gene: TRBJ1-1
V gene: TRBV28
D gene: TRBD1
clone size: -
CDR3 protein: CASSSPVTGGAGGF
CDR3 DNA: TGTGCCAGCAGTTCACCGGTCACAGGGGGCGCAGGGGGATTT

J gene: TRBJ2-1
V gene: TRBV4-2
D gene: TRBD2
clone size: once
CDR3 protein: CASSTQRGGLGNEQFF
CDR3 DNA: TGTGCCAGCAGCACCCAGCGGGGGGGCCTAGGGAATGAGCAGTTCTTC

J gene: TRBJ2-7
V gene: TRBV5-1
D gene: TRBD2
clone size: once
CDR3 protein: CASSPLAGTYEQYF
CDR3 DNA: TGCGCCAGCAGCCCACTAGCGGGGACTTACGAGCAGTACTTC

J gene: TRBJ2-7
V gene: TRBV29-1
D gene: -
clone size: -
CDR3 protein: CSVEGLQESSYEQYF
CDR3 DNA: TGCAGCGTTGAAGGATTACAGGAGTCTTCCTACGAGCAGTACTTC

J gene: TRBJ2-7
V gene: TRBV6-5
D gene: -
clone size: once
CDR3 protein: CASSYSSSGSYEQYF
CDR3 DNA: TGTGCCAGCAGTTACTCTAGTTCGGGCAGCTACGAGCAGTACTTC

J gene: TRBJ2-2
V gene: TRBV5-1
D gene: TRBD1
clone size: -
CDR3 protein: CASRAGTGNTGELFF
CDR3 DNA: TGCGCCAGCAGGGCTGGGACAGGGAACACCGGGGAGCTGTTTTTT

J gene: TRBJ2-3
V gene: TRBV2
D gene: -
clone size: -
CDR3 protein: CASSGSKRAAADTQYF
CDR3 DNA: TGTGCCAGCAGTGGGTCTAAGAGGGCCGCGGCAGATACGCAGTATTTT

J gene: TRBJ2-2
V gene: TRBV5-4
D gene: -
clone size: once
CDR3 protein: CASSPWDKANTGELFF
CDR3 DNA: TGTGCCAGCAGCCCATGGGACAAAGCGAACACCGGGGAGCTGTTTTTT

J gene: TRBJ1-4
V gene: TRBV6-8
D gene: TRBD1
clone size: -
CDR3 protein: CATPKRGQGDYYGNEKLFF
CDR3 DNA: TGTGCCACTCCAAAACGGGGACAGGGGGACTACTATGGTAATGAAAAACTGTTTTTT

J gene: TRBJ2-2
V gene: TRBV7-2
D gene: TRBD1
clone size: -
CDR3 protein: CASSYRGRTGELFF
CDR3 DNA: TGTGCCAGCAGCTACAGGGGGCGCACCGGGGAGCTGTTTTTT

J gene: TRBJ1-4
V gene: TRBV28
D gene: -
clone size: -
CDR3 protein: CASSFSLNEKLFF
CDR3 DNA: TGTGCCAGCAGTTTCAGCCTAAATGAAAAACTGTTTTTT

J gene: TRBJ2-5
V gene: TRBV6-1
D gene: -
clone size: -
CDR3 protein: CASSELGETQYF
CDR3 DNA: TGTGCCAGCAGTGAGTTAGGGGAGACCCAGTACTTC

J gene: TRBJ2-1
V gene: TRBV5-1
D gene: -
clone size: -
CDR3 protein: CASSLVPNPADNEQFF
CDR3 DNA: TGCGCCAGCAGCTTGGTCCCAAACCCAGCGGACAATGAGCAGTTCTTC

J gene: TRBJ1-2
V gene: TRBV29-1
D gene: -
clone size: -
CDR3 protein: CSVRRGENYGYTF
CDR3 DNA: TGCAGCGTTCGGCGAGGGGAGAACTATGGCTACACCTTC

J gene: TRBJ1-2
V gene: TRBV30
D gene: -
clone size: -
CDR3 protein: CAASGQLAYGYTF
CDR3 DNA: TGTGCCGCCTCAGGCCAGTTAGCTTATGGCTACACCTTC

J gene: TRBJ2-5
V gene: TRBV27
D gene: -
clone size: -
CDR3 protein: CASSNGETQYF
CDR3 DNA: TGTGCCAGCAGCAACGGGGAGACCCAGTACTTC

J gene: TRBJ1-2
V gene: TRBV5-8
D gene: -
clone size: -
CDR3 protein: CASSLWRDYGYTF
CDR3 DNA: TGTGCCAGCAGCTTGTGGCGGGACTATGGCTACACCTTC

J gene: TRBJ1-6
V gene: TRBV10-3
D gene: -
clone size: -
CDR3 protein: CAISESGISNNSPLHF
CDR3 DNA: TGTGCCATCAGTGAGTCAGGTATTTCGAATAATTCACCCCTCCACTTT

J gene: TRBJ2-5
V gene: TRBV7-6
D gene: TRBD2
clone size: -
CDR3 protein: CASSQGTGGSGETQYF
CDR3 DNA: TGTGCCAGCAGCCAGGGAACGGGAGGTTCGGGGGAGACCCAGTACTTC

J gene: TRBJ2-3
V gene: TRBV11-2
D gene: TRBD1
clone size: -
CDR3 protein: CASSLDRTGRSTDTQYF
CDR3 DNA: TGTGCCAGCAGCTTAGATAGGACAGGACGCAGCACAGATACGCAGTATTTT

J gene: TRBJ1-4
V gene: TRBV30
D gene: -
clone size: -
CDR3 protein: CAWSGQEGEKLFF
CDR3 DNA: TGTGCCTGGAGTGGGCAAGAGGGTGAAAAACTGTTTTTT

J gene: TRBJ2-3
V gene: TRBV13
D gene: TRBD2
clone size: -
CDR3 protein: CASSLSSGGAPSTDTQYF
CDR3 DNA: TGTGCCAGCAGCTTAAGTAGCGGGGGGGCTCCTAGCACAGATACGCAGTATTTT

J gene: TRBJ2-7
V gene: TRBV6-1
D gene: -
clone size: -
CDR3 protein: CASSEASTQRYF
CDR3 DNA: TGTGCCAGCAGTGAAGCCAGCACTCAGAGGTACTTC

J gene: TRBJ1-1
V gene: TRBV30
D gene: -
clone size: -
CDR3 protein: CAWSTGGRMNTEAFF
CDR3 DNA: TGTGCCTGGAGTACGGGGGGTAGGATGAACACTGAAGCTTTCTTT

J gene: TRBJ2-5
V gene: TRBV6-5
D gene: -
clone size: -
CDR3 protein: CASSYMGRETQYF
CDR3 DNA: TGTGCCAGCAGTTATATGGGAAGAGAGACCCAGTACTTC

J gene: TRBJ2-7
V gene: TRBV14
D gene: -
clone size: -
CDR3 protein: CASSQAVGIGTFSYEQYF
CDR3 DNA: TGTGCCAGCAGCCAAGCGGTCGGTATAGGGACGTTTTCCTACGAGCAGTACTTC

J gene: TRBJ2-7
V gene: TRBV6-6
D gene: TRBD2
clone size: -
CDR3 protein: CASSHRLAGPHEQYF
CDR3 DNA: TGTGCCAGCAGTCATAGACTAGCGGGACCCCACGAGCAGTACTTC

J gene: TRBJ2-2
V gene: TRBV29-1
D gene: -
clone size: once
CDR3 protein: CSVDRGANTGELFF
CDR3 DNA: TGCAGCGTTGACCGGGGGGCCAACACCGGGGAGCTGTTTTTT

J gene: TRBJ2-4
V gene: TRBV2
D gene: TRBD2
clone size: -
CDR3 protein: CASSEARGDKNIQYF
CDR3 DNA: TGTGCCAGCAGTGAAGCACGGGGGGACAAAAACATTCAGTACTTC

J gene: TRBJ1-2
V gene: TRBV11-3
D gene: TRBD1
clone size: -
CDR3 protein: CASSQGGGQGALANYGYTF
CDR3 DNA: TGTGCCAGCAGCCAGGGAGGGGGACAGGGGGCTTTAGCTAACTATGGCTACACCTTC

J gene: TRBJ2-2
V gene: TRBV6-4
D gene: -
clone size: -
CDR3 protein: CASRRDTGELFF
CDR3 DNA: TGTGCCAGCAGGAGGGACACCGGGGAGCTGTTTTTT

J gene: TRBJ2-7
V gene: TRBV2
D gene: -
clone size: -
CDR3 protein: CASSQWGYEQYF
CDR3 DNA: TGTGCCAGCAGCCAGTGGGGCTACGAGCAGTACTTC

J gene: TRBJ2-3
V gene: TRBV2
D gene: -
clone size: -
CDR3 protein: CASTLQGTSPHTDTQYF
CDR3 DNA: TGTGCCAGCACTCTGCAGGGAACTAGCCCGCACACAGATACGCAGTATTTT

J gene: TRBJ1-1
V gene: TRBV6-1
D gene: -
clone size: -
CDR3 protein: CASSEVLTAEAFF
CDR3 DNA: TGTGCCAGCAGTGAAGTCTTAACAGCTGAAGCTTTCTTT

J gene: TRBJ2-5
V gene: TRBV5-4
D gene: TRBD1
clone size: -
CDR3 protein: CASSGQQGAQETQYF
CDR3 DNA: TGTGCCAGCAGCGGCCAACAGGGGGCCCAAGAGACCCAGTACTTC

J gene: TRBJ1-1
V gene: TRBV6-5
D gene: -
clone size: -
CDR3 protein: CASREPRDGPEAFF
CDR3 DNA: TGTGCCAGCAGAGAACCCAGGGATGGCCCTGAAGCTTTCTTT

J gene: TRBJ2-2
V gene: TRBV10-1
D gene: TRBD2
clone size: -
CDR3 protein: CASSARLAGSGTGELFF
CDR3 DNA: TGCGCCAGCAGTGCGAGACTAGCGGGCAGTGGGACCGGGGAGCTGTTTTTT

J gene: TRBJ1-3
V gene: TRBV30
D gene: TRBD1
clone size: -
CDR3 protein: CAWSGIPGQGTSYSGNTIYF
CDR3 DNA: TGTGCCTGGAGCGGAATCCCGGGACAGGGGACTTCTTACTCTGGAAACACCATATATTTT

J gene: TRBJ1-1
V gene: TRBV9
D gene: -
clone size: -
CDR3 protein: CASSPQGNTEAFF
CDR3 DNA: TGTGCCAGCAGTCCCCAGGGGAACACTGAAGCTTTCTTT

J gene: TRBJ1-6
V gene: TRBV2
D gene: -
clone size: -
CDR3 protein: CASRGTSGPLHF
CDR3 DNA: TGTGCCAGCAGGGGGACCTCTGGACCCCTCCACTTT

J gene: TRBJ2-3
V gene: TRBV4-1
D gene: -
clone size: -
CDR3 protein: CASSQFTGGPSTDTQYF
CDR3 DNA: TGCGCCAGCAGCCAATTCACTGGCGGGCCTAGCACAGATACGCAGTATTTT

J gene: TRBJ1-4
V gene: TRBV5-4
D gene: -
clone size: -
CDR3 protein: CASSLYTNEKLFF
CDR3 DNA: TGTGCCAGCAGCTTGTACACTAATGAAAAACTGTTTTTT